The TCR beta chain described here comes from a study of beta chain features in type 1 diabetes. At the level of the study: Age and gender were similar between patients and healthy donors, as were cell yields. Researchers looked at approximately 110,000,000 sorted cells across all samples. The study's findings and limits: HLA influence on TCRB rearrangement stayed unresolved here. Moderate yet significant TCRB CDR3 shortening was seen in Type 1 diabetes patients in all four CD4+ subsets.

Expressed TCRB transcripts were sequenced because the isolated RNA had all been reverse transcribed beforehand. Clones were sequenced by immunoSEQ multiplex PCR, and TCRdb holds only the in-frame ones, with some missing. The data contain about 640,000 clones, roughly 12% of them singletons. Per germline, CDR1 SGHTA and CDR2 FQGNSA. The CDR3 extends over 16 amino acids. Trimming removed 2 bases from V and 3 bases from J, with 13 bases in between. Details on this clone: Its cognate antigen is unknown.

J is TRBJ2-2 and V is TRBV7-2; D remains unclear. Material for sequencing was naive CD4+ T cells from blood. The source is a man aged 30 to 39 with type 1 diabetes. As DNA, the CDR3 is TGTGCCAGCAGCTTAAATGGCGGAGCCGACACCGGGGAGCTGTTTTTT. This sequence encodes CASSLNGGADTGELFF.